Given below is one T cell receptor (beta chain) in context. The source of the sample is a study of blood T cell repertoires in COVID-19. In the study overall: The origin of the acute and convalescent COVID-19 samples was the United States, Italy and Spain. T cells, B-cell-depleted T cells, or PBMCs provided the cDNA or gDNA that served as material.

CDR1 and CDR2 (germline): SNHLY, FYNNEI. The CDR3 covers 14 residues. V was cut by 6 bases and J by 3 bases, with 9 bases left in between. The authors' processing: Amplification of reference gene primers provided the estimated nucleated cell counts. TCRdb keeps only in-frame clones here, not all; method: immunoSEQ multiplex PCR. V and J calls and clone size are as listed in that table; D and trimming were resolved from the DNA. The table lists about 400,000 clones, more than 80% of them singletons. The source is a man aged 35 to 55 with acute or convalescent COVID-19. The source material was peripheral blood. V gene TRBV2 combines with J gene TRBJ2-6; possibly TRBD1 for D (6 bases). DNA of the CDR3: TGTGCCAGCAGGGGGGCTTTTGGGGCCAACGTCCTGACTTTC. Protein: CASRGAFGANVLTF.